This passage covers 22 T cell receptor beta chains from one sample sequenced in a study of blood T cell repertoires in COVID-19. This table comes from immunoSEQ multiplex PCR, and its TCRdb copy is limited to in-frame clones, with some not included. Of around 58,000 clones listed, roughly 85% are singletons. Material: peripheral blood. The receptors shown here come from a human donor in a cohort sampled during active COVID-19.

The chain couples TRBV6-5 to TRBJ1-1, with a tentative D call TRBD1 (6 bases). The CDR3 length is 15 residues. Trimming took off 0 bases at V and 3 bases at J, with 11 bases between the two ends. Germline V gives CDR1 MNHEY, CDR2 SVGAGI. The CDR3 here is CASSYSEQGYTEAFF. The CDR3, as DNA: TGTGCCAGCAGTTACTCGGAACAGGGCTACACTGAAGCTTTCTTT.

The CDR3 DNA is TGTGCCAGCAGCCAAAAAAGCGGGGGAGGGGGAGATACGCAGTATTTT. This encodes CASSQKSGGGGDTQYF. The V gene is TRBV7-2, the J gene TRBJ2-3, with 8 bases that match TRBD2. The V segment lost 5 bases and the J segment 5 bases; nucleotides outside the gene matches: 12. CDR3 size: 16 residues. Looked up from germline, CDR1 is SGHTA and CDR2 is FQGNSA.

The chain links TRBV18 to TRBJ2-2; TRBD1 matches 7 bases. CDR1 and CDR2 (germline): KGHSH, LQKENI. The CDR3 is made up of 16 amino acids. Losses at the gene ends were 3 bases for V and 2 bases for J; bases not matched to a gene: 6. In nucleotides, the CDR3 is TGTGCCAGCTCACCTCTGACAGGGAGTAACACCGGGGAGCTGTTTTTT. Translated, it gives CASSPLTGSNTGELFF.

The chain is built from TRBV11-2 and TRBJ2-5; 8 positions match TRBD1. Germline V CDR1 and CDR2: SGHAT, FQNNGV. J lost 5 bases, V lost 8 bases, and 10 bases had no gene match. The CDR3 has 14 residues. CDR3 DNA: TGTGCCAGCCGGTGGGGCAGGGGGCTGGAGACCCAGTACTTC. Protein: CASRWGRGLETQYF.

This chain connects TRBV2 to TRBJ2-2; D is ambiguous. There are 12 residues in the CDR3. Germline V gene lookup returns CDR1 SNHLY and CDR2 FYNNEI. The ends were cut back, 6 bases at V and 4 bases at J, with 6 bases in the middle. The CDR3 sequence: CASRSSTGELFF. As DNA, the CDR3 is TGTGCCAGCAGGTCTAGCACCGGGGAGCTGTTTTTT. The full variable domain, completed using reference TRBV2 and TRBJ2-2, is EPEVTQTPSHQVTQMGQEVILRCVPISNHLYFYWYRQILGQKVEFLVSFYNNEISEKSEIFDDQFSVERPDGSNFTLKIRSTKLEDSAMYFCASRSSTGELFFGEGSRLTVL.

The chain uses TRBV27 and TRBJ2-5; 7 bases agree with TRBD2. The germline CDR1 and CDR2 sequences are MNHEY and SMNVEV (reference sequence). Trimming removed 5 bases from V and 4 bases from J; junction bases left unmatched: 10. This CDR3 comprises 15 residues. The CDR3 nucleotides read TGTGCCAGCAGTCCATCACCGGGAGGTGCAGAGACCCAGTACTTC. As protein: CASSPSPGGAETQYF.

The rearrangement uses TRBV5-1 and TRBJ2-3, with D maybe TRBD2 (5 bases). The germline V and J ends were trimmed by 4 bases and 5 bases, with 14 bases remaining between them. The germline CDR1 and CDR2 sequences are SGHRS and YFSETQ. The CDR3 loop spans 14 amino acids. CDR3 loop: CASSQIGLEDTQYF. Here the CDR3 DNA reads TGCGCCAGCAGCCAAATCGGACTCGAAGATACGCAGTATTTT.

There are a few counts of this clone. V is TRBV4-3 and J is TRBJ2-7; 10 positions agree with TRBD2. Unmatched junction bases numbered 7, after V lost 0 bases and J lost 2 bases. This CDR3 contains 17 residues. The germline CDR1 and CDR2 sequences are LGHNA and YSLEER. CDR3 residues: CASSQDTGLAGAYEQYF. The CDR3 region has the DNA TGCGCCAGCAGCCAAGATACAGGTCTAGCGGGGGCCTACGAGCAGTACTTC.

The J gene is TRBJ2-2, the V gene TRBV29-1; 8 positions agree with TRBD1. The V and J ends lost 3 bases and 5 bases, in that order; junction bases with no gene match: 2. The CDR3 consists of 13 residues. Germline V gene lookup returns CDR1 SQVTM and CDR2 ANQGSEA. CDR3 coding DNA: TGCAGCGTTGAGGGACAGGAAACCGGGGAGCTGTTTTTT. Protein product: CSVEGQETGELFF.

This clone was seen just once. V usage is TRBV12-5 and J usage is TRBJ1-2; 7 positions agree with TRBD1. CDR1 LGHNT and CDR2 FRNRAP come from the germline V gene. V shed 2 bases and J 0 bases; nucleotides not matched to a gene: 6. The CDR3 totals 16 residues. The DNA for the CDR3 is TGTGCTAGTGGTTTGCCTTACAGGGGAGCTAACTATGGCTACACCTTC. Its translation is CASGLPYRGANYGYTF.

This sequence joins TRBV6-4 and TRBJ2-3; TRBD2 matches 9 bases. V gave up 8 bases and J gave up 0 bases; unmatched junction bases: 9. Germline CDR1 and CDR2: MRHNA and SNTAGT. The CDR3 has 16 residues. CDR3 in DNA: TGTGCCAGCTCCAATAGCGGGGGTTATAGCACAGATACGCAGTATTTT. Its translation: CASSNSGGYSTDTQYF.

The CDR3 is CASSQVERGVEETQYF. CDR3 DNA: TGCGCCAGCAGCCAAGTTGAGCGGGGGGTCGAAGAGACCCAGTACTTC. The V and J genes are TRBV4-1 and TRBJ2-5; 9 bases line up with TRBD2. Germline CDR1 and CDR2: MGHRA and YSYEKL. The CDR3 sequence is 16 residues long. J was trimmed by 3 bases and V by 1 base; bases with no gene match: 6.

This clone was seen only a few times. The chain couples TRBV7-9 to TRBJ1-4; the match to TRBD1 covers 8 bases. Trimming cost V 6 bases and J 5 bases; bases outside gene matches: 2. Germline CDR1 is SEHNR and CDR2 is FQNEAQ (reference sequence). This CDR3 contains 13 residues. The CDR3 DNA reads TGTGCCAGCAGGGCAGGGGGCAATGAAAAACTGTTTTTT. This translates into CASRAGGNEKLFF.

CDR3 DNA sequence: TGTGCCAGCAGCTGGGCAGGGGGAAATGGCAATCAGCCCCAGCATTTT. Its translation is CASSWAGGNGNQPQHF. The V call is TRBV7-9, the J call TRBJ1-5, with TRBD1 matching over 7 bases. Germline trimming cut 4 bases from V and 2 bases from J; bases unmatched to any gene: 8. Per the germline V gene, CDR1 is SEHNR and CDR2 is FQNEAQ (reference sequence). The CDR3 runs 16 residues.

The chain joins TRBV5-6 to TRBJ1-2; 10 bases fit TRBD1. The CDR3 covers 14 residues. Germline loops: CDR1 SGHDT, CDR2 YYEEEE. The V gene end was trimmed by 1 base and the J gene end by 7 bases; junction bases not matched to a gene: 4. CDR3: CASSLRQGAVGYTF. For the CDR3, the DNA is TGTGCCAGCAGCTTGAGACAGGGGGCTGTTGGCTACACCTTC.

This chain links TRBV11-2 with TRBJ2-5; 7 bases map to TRBD1. The CDR3 loop spans 14 amino acids. The V gene's germline CDR1 is SGHAT and CDR2 FQNNGV. V trimming: 3 bases; J trimming: 7 bases; junction bases outside the gene matches: 8. The CDR3 DNA follows: TGTGCCAGCAGCTTCCCGACAGGGTCGGTGACCCAGTACTTC. Translated: CASSFPTGSVTQYF.

The CDR3 protein is CASSLSPGLLAEQYF. The CDR3 DNA reads as TGTGCCAGCAGTTTATCCCCAGGGCTTTTGGCCGAGCAGTACTTC. This chain joins TRBV27 and TRBJ2-7; D may be TRBD1 (5 bases). The CDR3 has 15 amino acids. V shed 0 bases and J shed 6 bases, with 15 bases lying between them. Germline V gene sequence: CDR1 MNHEY, CDR2 SMNVEV (reference sequence).

CDR3 DNA: TGCGCCAGCAGCTTCACAGGGGACATCATGAACACTGAAGCTTTCTTT. Amino acid sequence: CASSFTGDIMNTEAFF. V and J are TRBV5-1 and TRBJ1-1, with 7 bases fitting TRBD1. Unmatched junction bases numbered 7, after V lost 2 bases and J lost 0 bases. Germline values: CDR1 SGHRS, CDR2 YFSETQ. This CDR3 is built from 16 residues.

This chain connects TRBV5-6 to TRBJ2-1, with D tentatively TRBD2 (6 bases). The CDR3 has 13 residues. V lost 0 bases and J lost 12, with 13 bases in between. The germline V gene has CDR1 SGHDT and CDR2 YYEEEE. The CDR3 nucleotides read TGTGCCAGCAGCTTGGCCAGGGACTTTCGGCAGTTCTTC. Translated, it gives CASSLARDFRQFF.

The chain is built from TRBV29-1 and TRBJ1-2, with 9 nucleotides matching TRBD1. Germline CDR1 is SQVTM and CDR2 is ANQGSEA. This CDR3 has 12 residues. The V and J ends lost 6 bases and 8 bases, in that order; junction bases with no gene match: 7. The CDR3, as DNA: TGCAGCGTACCGACAGGGGGAGGAGGCTACACCTTC. Translated, it gives CSVPTGGGGYTF.

Concerning this clone itself: One junction end does not reproduce the germline sequence, and a read error may be involved. This chain links TRBV4-1 with TRBJ2-7; 8 bases line up with TRBD1. The CDR3 has 14 residues. Germline values: CDR1 MGHRA, CDR2 YSYEKL. The chain's CDR3 is CASSHGQGSFEQYF. CDR3 sequence (DNA): TGCGCCAGCAGCCACGGACAGGGATCCTTCGAGCAGTACTTC.

The count of this clone is one. The chain has TRBV6-6 and TRBJ1-5, with a weak D call TRBD1 (5 bases). The CDR3 length is 15 residues. Germline CDR1 is MNHNY and CDR2 is SVGAGI (reference sequence). V was cut by 2 bases and J by 8 bases, with 16 bases left in between. CDR3 coding DNA: TGTGCCAGCAGTTACCCTAGGGCCCGGGGGGAGCCCCAGCATTTT. Its translation: CASSYPRARGEPQHF.